This T cell receptor (beta chain) comes out of a study of yellow fever vaccine responses in identical twins. Germline CDR1 is SQVTM and CDR2 is ANQGSEA. The CDR3 has 11 amino acids. Deletions cut 8 bases from V and 3 bases from J, with 9 bases between. Of note for this clonotype: Its antigen is unknown.

Using its own MiXCR run on the RT-PCR reads, TCRdb lists one record per CDR3 protein. Here the sample spans roughly 18,000 distinct CDR3 sequences, less than 70% being singletons. Findings and limits, study-wide: On the reported evidence, twins' vaccine T cell responses seemed partly convergent and partly personalized.

The TCR sequence derives from a woman aged 18-29 years who received the yellow fever vaccine. The chain carries TRBV29-1 and TRBJ2-3; D remains ambiguous. This material consisted of T cells from blood (PBMCs), unsorted or a sorted subset (not recorded which), taken before or after yellow fever vaccination (not recorded which). CDR3 amino acids: CSFLKTDTQYF. The CDR3 coding sequence is TGCAGCTTCTTGAAAACAGATACGCAGTATTTT.